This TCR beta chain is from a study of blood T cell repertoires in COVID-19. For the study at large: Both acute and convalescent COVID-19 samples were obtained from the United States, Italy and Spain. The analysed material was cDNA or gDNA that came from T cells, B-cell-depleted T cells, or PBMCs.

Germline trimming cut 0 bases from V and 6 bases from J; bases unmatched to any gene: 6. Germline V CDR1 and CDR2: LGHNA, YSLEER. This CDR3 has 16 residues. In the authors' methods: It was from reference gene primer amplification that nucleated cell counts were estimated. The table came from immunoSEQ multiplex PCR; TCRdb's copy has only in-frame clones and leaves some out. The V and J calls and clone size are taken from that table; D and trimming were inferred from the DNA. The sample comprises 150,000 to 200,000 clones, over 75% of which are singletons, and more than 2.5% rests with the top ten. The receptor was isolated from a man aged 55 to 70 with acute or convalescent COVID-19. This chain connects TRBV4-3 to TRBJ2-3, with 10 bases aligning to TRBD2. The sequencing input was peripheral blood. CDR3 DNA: TGCGCCAGCAGCCAAGAAAGAACTAGCGGGATGGATACGCAGTATTTT. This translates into CASSQERTSGMDTQYF.